A selection of T cell receptor beta chains follows, all from one sample in a study of T cell responses to AZD1222 COVID-19 vaccine. Measured with immunoSEQ multiplex PCR; TCRdb has only the in-frame clones, and not every one. Of roughly 100,000 clones detected, more than 85% appear once; the ten largest clones hold approximately 5%. Sequencing used peripheral blood, obtained on day 0 of AZD1222 vaccination. These receptors all stem from an adult in good health. CDR3s include the opening cysteine and the closing phenylalanine or tryptophan.

V	CDR3
TRBV6-5	CASRPTGATEAFF
TRBV7-2	CASSLGLVAGVGGGETQYF
TRBV5-4	CASSPDTKRQFF
TRBV24-1	CATSESPGRQGANEQFF
TRBV6-5	CASRRGTGLFVGYTF
TRBV12-3/TRBV12-4	CASKEGTVYEQYF
TRBV6-6	CASSYRGGEETQYF
TRBV10-3	CAIGDEQYF
TRBV7-2	CASSPSGADTQYF
TRBV11-3	CASSATGEPFYEQYF
TRBV18	CASSPLGVGSTNEKLFF
TRBV7-2	CASSPGRIRSHEQYF
TRBV7-8	CASSPGTSGNEQYF
TRBV5-1	CASSGGHRNTEAFF
TRBV5-6	CASSSRTRQFETQYF
TRBV2	CASSVSGDLNYGYTF
TRBV18	CASSPPWRESEQYF
TRBV2	CASSAGDRPYGYTF
TRBV15	CATSGPRGTEGNYGYTF
TRBV24-1	CATSSGEGVGKLFF
TRBV6-4	CASSDSSGSYNEQFF
TRBV27	CASRGANTGELFF
TRBV7-8	CASSLSPLGTYEQYF
TRBV7-9	CASSYGLAGPYNEQFF
TRBV24-1	CATRDRVDEQFF
TRBV6-2/TRBV6-3	CASSYSENTEAFF
TRBV6-2/TRBV6-3	CASSLLLGQGEGYTF
TRBV5-1	CASSLIGSLYNEQFF
TRBV6-1	CASSELGQGYTEAFF
TRBV27	CASSQLAGVTDTQYF
TRBV24-1	CATSARDRHNNEQFF
TRBV5-1	CASSLEDSLTDTQYF
TRBV28	CASSFPTVSNQPQHF
TRBV11-2	CASSLLSSRWETQYF
TRBV28	CASRADRETEKLFF
TRBV2	CASGVRDSYEQYF
TRBV6-5	CASRATGGREQYF